A single sample gave rise to the 20 T cell receptor beta chains below, sequenced in a study of cytomegalovirus exposure and HLA in healthy donors. Researchers ran the PCR with 60 Vbeta and 13 Jbeta primers. The protocol was immunoSEQ multiplex PCR, while the TCRdb copy is restricted to in-frame clones and leaves out a portion. The data hold 99,000 or so clones, with just under 80% observed a single time. Sequencing input: PBMCs. The receptors stem from a male donor in good health and CMV-seronegative.

This clone was seen only a few times. The J gene is TRBJ1-5, the V gene TRBV6-1; TRBD1 matches 9 bases. The V segment lost 3 bases and the J segment 4 bases; nucleotides outside the gene matches: 7. Germline V gene sequence: CDR1 MNHNS, CDR2 SASEGT. This CDR3 region has 16 residues. Here the CDR3 reads CASSDFGQGTNQPQHF. The CDR3, as DNA: TGTGCCAGCAGTGATTTCGGACAGGGGACAAATCAGCCCCAGCATTTT.

The CDR3 region has the DNA TGTGCCAGCAGCCCGGCAACAGCTATTGAAGCTTTCTTT. It yields the protein CASSPATAIEAFF. This chain uses TRBV5-4 with TRBJ1-1, with unresolved D. V dropped 4 bases and J dropped 7 bases, with 14 bases sitting between them. The CDR3 loop spans 13 amino acids. Looked up from germline, CDR1 is SGHNT and CDR2 is YYREEE (reference sequence). The full variable domain, rest sourced from reference TRBV5-4 and TRBJ1-1, is ETGVTQSPTHLIKTRGQQVTLRCSSQSGHNTVSWYQQALGQGPQFIFQYYREEENGRGNFPPRFSGLQFPNYSSELNVNALELDDSALYLCASSPATAIEAFFGQGTRLTVV.

The V and J genes are TRBV28 and TRBJ2-1; TRBD2 agrees at 10 bases. Germline V CDR1 and CDR2: MDHEN, SYDVKM. The length of the CDR3 is 15 residues. V gave up 2 bases and J gave up 4 bases; unmatched junction bases: 2. The CDR3 spells CASSLPSGGYNEQFF. The CDR3 coding sequence is TGTGCCAGCAGTTTACCTAGCGGGGGTTACAATGAGCAGTTCTTC.

The V gene is TRBV7-9, the J gene TRBJ1-2; TRBD1 matches at 7 bases. V dropped 1 base and J dropped 2; count of bases not matched to a gene: 4. The CDR3 sequence is 15 residues long. Germline V lookup: CDR1 SEHNR, CDR2 FQNEAQ (reference sequence). The CDR3 region is CASSLEGQANYGYTF. The CDR3 bases are TGTGCCAGCAGCTTAGAAGGACAGGCGAACTATGGCTACACCTTC.

The J gene is TRBJ2-7, the V gene TRBV12-5, with 9 bases lining up with TRBD2. The ends lost 1 base at V and 3 bases at J; junction bases unmatched: 22. The CDR3 loop spans 21 amino acids. Looked up from germline, CDR1 is LGHNT and CDR2 is FRNRAP. CDR3 protein: CASGLGYSWREGRIVVYEQYF. CDR3 DNA: TGTGCTAGTGGTTTGGGCTATTCGTGGCGGGAGGGCCGAATCGTAGTCTACGAGCAGTACTTC.

The J gene is TRBJ1-1, the V gene TRBV4-1; D ambiguous. CDR3 length: 14 amino acids. The V and J ends lost 0 bases and 1 base respectively, with 6 bases between them. Germline V gene lookup returns CDR1 MGHRA and CDR2 YSYEKL. For the CDR3, the DNA is TGCGCCAGCAGCCAAGAAGTACAGAACACTGAAGCTTTCTTT. It specifies CASSQEVQNTEAFF.

The rearrangement links TRBV4-1 to TRBJ1-1; D not certain. The germline V gene encodes CDR1 MGHRA and CDR2 YSYEKL. The V and J ends lost 4 bases and 8 bases respectively, with 20 bases between them. This CDR3 has 15 amino acids. DNA of the CDR3: TGCGCCAGCAGCCGCAGTCGGGAGGTGACCTCCGAAGCTTTCTTT. The encoded protein is CASSRSREVTSEAFF.

The chain couples TRBV27 to TRBJ2-7; D unresolved. The CDR3 is 12 amino acids. Between the trimmed V and J ends, which lost 8 bases and 2 bases, there was a span of 10 bases. Germline V gene lookup returns CDR1 MNHEY and CDR2 SMNVEV (reference sequence). The CDR3 coding sequence is TGTGCCAGCGCCTTGCGCCCCTACGAGCAGTACTTC. Its translation: CASALRPYEQYF.

V gene TRBV11-2 combines with J gene TRBJ2-7; D gene ambiguous. The V end lost 5 bases, the J end lost 6 bases, and 14 bases lay between the germline ends. The CDR3 is 13 residues long. Germline loops: CDR1 SGHAT, CDR2 FQNNGV. CDR3 coding DNA: TGTGCCAGCAGCCCCGACGGAGCAACCGAGCAGTACTTC. Translated: CASSPDGATEQYF.

The sample holds one count of this clone. The chain employs TRBV28 and TRBJ2-5, with 10 positions matching TRBD2. V lost 6 bases and J lost 2; bases outside the gene matches: 15. The germline gives CDR1 MDHEN, CDR2 SYDVKM. The CDR3 loop spans 18 amino acids. This CDR3 reads CASRNLAGVGRGQETQYF. Written as DNA, the CDR3 is TGTGCCAGCAGAAATCTAGCGGGAGTGGGGAGGGGACAAGAGACCCAGTACTTC. Together with reference TRBV28 and TRBJ2-5, the CDR3 gives the full variable domain: DVKVTQSSRYLVKRTGEKVFLECVQDMDHENMFWYRQDPGLGLRLIYFSYDVKMKEKGDIPEGYSVSREKKERFSLILESASTNQTSMYLCASRNLAGVGRGQETQYFGPGTRLLVL.

The chain couples TRBV19 to TRBJ2-1; D ambiguous. The germline V gene has CDR1 LNHDA and CDR2 SQIVND (reference sequence). The V end was cut by 5 bases, the J end by 8 bases, with 19 bases between. The CDR3 extends over 15 amino acids. The CDR3 nucleotides are TGTGCCAGTAGTTCAATAGCTTCTGGTAGCCATGAGCAGTTCTTC. Its translation: CASSSIASGSHEQFF.

The chain carries TRBV19 and TRBJ2-2, with 9 bases that match TRBD1. Germline CDR1 LNHDA, CDR2 SQIVND (reference sequence). V shed 5 bases, J shed 5 bases, and the junction held 9 bases outside the gene matches. This CDR3 has 16 amino acids. CDR3 nucleotide sequence: TGTGCCAGTAGTCCACAGGGGGCGCGAGGAACCGGGGAGCTGTTTTTT. Amino acid sequence: CASSPQGARGTGELFF.

This clone was observed a handful of times. The chain recombines TRBV7-3 with TRBJ2-1; 7 bases align to TRBD2. Germline V CDR1 and CDR2: SGHTA, FQGTGA. The CDR3 contains 15 residues. V gave up 3 bases and J gave up 7 bases; unmatched junction bases: 9. The CDR3 is CASSFLSGQANEQFF. For the CDR3, the DNA is TGTGCCAGCAGCTTTCTTAGCGGGCAAGCGAATGAGCAGTTCTTC.

The chain couples TRBV7-9 to TRBJ2-3; TRBD1 is a possible D gene (5 bases). The CDR3 consists of 14 residues. With 5 bases removed from V and 3 bases from J, the gap between germline ends came to 12 bases. Looked up from germline, CDR1 is SEHNR and CDR2 is FQNEAQ (reference sequence). The CDR3 nucleotides are TGTGCCAGCAGCCCACGACAGAGAACAGATACGCAGTATTTT. Translation gives CASSPRQRTDTQYF.

The DNA of the CDR3 is TGTGCCACCCGGACAGGCCTGAGCAATCAGCCCCAGCATTTT. This translates into CATRTGLSNQPQHF. The chain links TRBV10-3 to TRBJ1-5, with 7 bases aligning to TRBD1. V dropped 10 bases and J dropped 1; count of bases not matched to a gene: 7. Germline V lookup: CDR1 ENHRY, CDR2 SYGVKD. CDR3 length: 14 residues.

This clone was recorded only once. This chain joins TRBV28 and TRBJ1-1; D is possibly TRBD1 (6 bases). The germline CDR1 and CDR2 sequences are MDHEN and SYDVKM. The CDR3 consists of 13 residues. The CDR3 loop reads CGGLGGGDTEAFF. The CDR3 nucleotides are TGTGGGGGACTGGGCGGGGGCGACACTGAAGCTTTCTTT.

This chain uses TRBV27 with TRBJ1-5; unclear D gene. This CDR3 has 13 residues. Deletions cut 3 bases from V and 5 bases from J, with 8 bases between. CDR1 is MNHEY, CDR2 SMNVEV, per germline (reference sequence). The CDR3 region has the DNA TGTGCCAGCAGTTTCCTCTCCGATCAGCCCCAGCATTTT. This sequence encodes CASSFLSDQPQHF.

The chain couples TRBV7-2 to TRBJ2-1, with TRBD2 as a possible D gene (5 bases). The CDR3 spans 16 residues. Per the germline V gene, CDR1 is SGHTA and CDR2 is FQGNSA. Trimming took 4 bases from V and 0 from J, leaving 13 bases between them. The chain's CDR3 is CASSSSGLSSYNEQFF. The CDR3 DNA is TGTGCCAGCAGCTCCAGCGGCTTAAGCTCCTACAATGAGCAGTTCTTC.

The chain recombines TRBV9 with TRBJ2-5; 9 positions agree with TRBD1. In germline, CDR1 is SGDLS, CDR2 YYNGEE. This CDR3 contains 17 residues. V trimming: 4 bases; J trimming: 1 base; junction bases outside the gene matches: 11. CDR3 nucleotides: TGTGCCAGCAGCCCACTTACGACAGGGGGAAGCCAAGAGACCCAGTACTTC. Translating gives CASSPLTTGGSQETQYF.

The J gene is TRBJ2-1, the V gene TRBV19; 9 bases align to TRBD2. In germline, CDR1 is LNHDA, CDR2 SQIVND (reference sequence). Germline trimming cut 5 bases from V and 12 bases from J; bases unmatched to any gene: 17. This CDR3 comprises 16 residues. The CDR3 is CASSPTSGTSPTVQFF. The DNA of the CDR3 is TGTGCCAGTAGTCCCACCTCCGGGACTAGCCCTACCGTGCAGTTCTTC.